This passage covers 18 T cell receptor beta chains from one sample sequenced in a study of blood T cells in healthy people across ages. With a J-beta primer mix and a sample-barcoded 5' primer, a second PCR ran roughly 6 to 11 cycles. TCRdb re-called the 5' RACE reads through MiXCR, storing one row per CDR3 protein. The sample holds around 1.5 million distinct CDR3 sequences, 45% to 70% seen once. The sequenced sample was blood. The source is a young man in good health.

This chain joins TRBV27 and TRBJ1-4; D unresolved. V was trimmed by 5 bases and J by 7 bases, leaving 11 bases between them. Germline CDR1 and CDR2: MNHEY and SMNVEV (reference sequence). The CDR3 spans 13 residues. In DNA, the CDR3 is TGTGCCAGCAGTGGGCGGGGTGGTGAAAAACTGTTTTTT. This encodes CASSGRGGEKLFF.

This rearrangement joins TRBV7-2 to TRBJ2-7; tentatively, D is TRBD1 (5 bases). Germline V gene lookup returns CDR1 SGHTA and CDR2 FQGNSA. This CDR3 spans 14 amino acids. The V gene lost 2 bases and the J gene lost 2 bases, with 10 bases spanning the gap. The CDR3 DNA reads as TGTGCCAGCAGCTTATCCCCAGGGCCCTACGAGCAGTACTTC. Protein product: CASSLSPGPYEQYF. The full variable domain, in which reference TRBV7-2 and TRBJ2-7 provide the parts outside the CDR3, is GAGVSQSPSNKVTEKGKDVELRCDPISGHTALYWYRQSLGQGLEFLIYFQGNSAPDKSGLPSDRFSAERTGGSVSTLTIQRTQQEDSAVYLCASSLSPGPYEQYFGPGTRLTVT.

The V and J genes are TRBV18 and TRBJ1-2; D possibly corresponds to TRBD1 (5 bases). V was pared by 1 base and J by 4 bases, with 16 bases between. Germline CDR1 KGHSH, CDR2 LQKENI. CDR3 length: 16 residues. The CDR3 here is CASSPLPNLGGYGYTF. CDR3 sequence (DNA): TGTGCCAGCTCACCACTCCCAAACCTCGGGGGCTATGGCTACACCTTC.

This sequence joins TRBV11-2 and TRBJ1-4, with TRBD1 matching 7 bases. The CDR3 is made up of 15 amino acids. The germline CDR1 and CDR2 sequences are SGHAT and FQNNGV. Trimming removed 1 base from V and 11 bases from J; junction bases left unmatched: 10. The CDR3 spells CASSLGRQGIRKLFF. CDR3 coding DNA: TGTGCCAGCAGCTTAGGCCGACAGGGAATCAGGAAACTGTTTTTT. Full variable domain (rest looked up from reference TRBV11-2 and TRBJ1-4): EAGVAQSPRYKIIEKRQSVAFWCNPISGHATLYWYQQILGQGPKLLIQFQNNGVVDDSQLPKDRFSAERLKGVDSTLKIQPAKLEDSAVYLCASSLGRQGIRKLFFGSGTQLSVL.

CDR3 residues: CASSQAVSEAFF. CDR3 nucleotide sequence: TGTGCCAGCAGCCAAGCGGTCTCTGAAGCTTTCTTT. The chain recombines TRBV4-2 with TRBJ1-1, with D uncertain. Germline CDR1 LGHNA, CDR2 YNFKEQ. Trimming took 1 base from V and 6 from J, leaving 6 bases between them. The CDR3 extends over 12 amino acids.

CDR3 sequence reads: CAPSSGSSYNEQFF. The CDR3 nucleotides are TGTGCCCCCTCTAGCGGCAGCTCCTACAATGAGCAGTTCTTC. J is TRBJ2-1 and V is TRBV2, with 7 nucleotides matching TRBD2. Losses at the gene ends were 11 bases for V and 0 bases for J; bases not matched to a gene: 7. This CDR3 is 14 amino acids long. CDR1 is SNHLY, CDR2 FYNNEI, per germline.

CDR3 loop: CASTRTGGNEQYF. In DNA form, the CDR3 reads TGTGCCAGCACAAGGACAGGGGGCAACGAGCAGTACTTC. The chain recombines TRBV6-2 or TRBV6-3 with TRBJ2-4; TRBD1 agrees at 11 bases. The J call is uncertain, as TRBJ2-7 better fits the DNA end. The CDR3 sequence is 13 residues long. In germline, CDR1 is MNHEY, CDR2 SVGEGT.

This rearrangement joins TRBV20-1 to TRBJ2-3, with D maybe TRBD2 (5 bases). The V end lost 3 bases, the J end lost 2 bases, and 18 bases lay between the germline ends. This CDR3 comprises 16 residues. Germline V gene data show CDR1 as DFQATT and CDR2 as SNEGSKA (reference sequence). CDR3 amino acids: CSASGLSSAFTDTQYF. The CDR3 nucleotides read TGCAGTGCTAGTGGACTGAGTAGCGCGTTCACAGATACGCAGTATTTT.

The chain joins TRBV29-1 to TRBJ2-2; 11 bases align to TRBD2. J lost 6 bases, V lost 8 bases, and 11 bases had no gene match. Germline CDR1 SQVTM, CDR2 ANQGSEA. The CDR3 runs 15 residues. The CDR3 sequence is CSCSSGRAGSGELFF. Written as DNA, the CDR3 is TGCAGCTGTAGTAGCGGGAGGGCCGGTTCCGGGGAGCTGTTTTTT.

This clonotype was recorded a few times. This chain joins TRBV24-1 and TRBJ2-7; possibly TRBD1 or TRBD2 for D (6 bases each). The DNA end lines up better with TRBJ2-5; the J call may be wrong. The CDR3 has 15 amino acids. Germline values: CDR1 KGHDR, CDR2 SFDVKD. The CDR3 region has the DNA TGTGCCACCAGTGAATCCTCGGGGGCGAGAAAGACCCAGTACTTC. Translation: CATSESSGARKTQYF.

This clonotype occurred a few times. This rearrangement joins TRBV20-1 to TRBJ1-2; D perhaps matches TRBD1 (6 bases). The CDR3 runs to 14 residues. Trimming took off 6 bases at V and 7 bases at J, with 21 bases between the two ends. Germline V gene lookup returns CDR1 DFQATT and CDR2 SNEGSKA (reference sequence). The CDR3 DNA reads as TGCAGTGCCACACAAGACAGGCTTTTTTTTGGCTACACCTTC. Translated: CSATQDRLFFGYTF.

A few counts support this clonotype. V and J are TRBV29-1 and TRBJ1-1; D is uncertain. With 5 bases removed from V and 1 base from J, the gap between germline ends came to 5 bases. Per germline, CDR1 SQVTM and CDR2 ANQGSEA. CDR3 length: 11 residues. The CDR3 DNA reads as TGCAGCGTTCCGGGGAACACTGAAGCTTTCTTT. Its protein product is CSVPGNTEAFF.

The chain uses TRBV25-1 and TRBJ2-3; 8 bases are a match to TRBD1. This CDR3 has 18 amino acids. The junction had 12 bases not matched to a gene; V was cut back by 3 bases and J by 1 base. Germline loops: CDR1 MGHDK, CDR2 SYGVNS. The CDR3 nucleotides are TGTGCCAGCAGTGACACGACAGGGGCCGAGGTGGGCACAGATACGCAGTATTTT. Its protein is CASSDTTGAEVGTDTQYF.

This clonotype turned up a few times. The chain employs TRBV29-1 and TRBJ2-1; D might be TRBD2 (7 bases). CDR3 length: 13 residues. From germline, CDR1 is SQVTM and CDR2 ANQGSEA. The chain's CDR3 is CSGRGLSIHEQFF. For the CDR3, the DNA is TGCAGTGGGCGGGGGCTATCTATACATGAGCAGTTCTTC.

The V and J genes are TRBV6-2 or TRBV6-3 and TRBJ2-5; TRBD1 agrees at 9 bases. The J call may be wrong; the DNA end is better matched by TRBJ2-7. Looked up from germline, CDR1 is MNHEY and CDR2 is SVGEGT. This CDR3 is 14 amino acids long. The CDR3 region is CASRPSTGGYEQYF. The CDR3 coding sequence is TGTGCCAGCAGACCCTCGACAGGGGGATACGAGCAGTACTTC.

This clonotype showed up just once. CDR3: CAIGGTGGSEAFF. The CDR3 DNA reads as TGTGCCATCGGTGGGACAGGGGGCTCCGAAGCTTTCTTT. The chain employs TRBV10-3 and TRBJ1-1, with TRBD1 matching 12 bases. The V and J ends lost 8 bases and 8 bases, in that order; junction bases with no gene match: 6. CDR1 and CDR2 from the germline V gene are ENHRY and SYGVKD. This CDR3 is 13 amino acids long.

The genes are TRBV4-3 and TRBJ2-5; D perhaps matches TRBD1 (5 bases). Trimming took off 1 base at V and 9 bases at J, with 15 bases between the two ends. The CDR3 consists of 14 residues. CDR1 and CDR2 from the germline V gene are LGHNA and YSLEER. CDR3: CASSQALGPMSQYF. The CDR3 DNA reads TGCGCCAGCAGCCAAGCGTTGGGGCCCATGTCCCAGTACTTC.

J is TRBJ2-7 and V is TRBV15; D remains ambiguous. This CDR3 is built from 15 residues. V lost 0 bases, J lost 0 bases, and 9 bases lay in between. Germline CDR1 is LNHNV and CDR2 is YYDKDF (reference sequence). CDR3 sequence: CATSRDFQTSYEQYF. As DNA, the CDR3 is TGTGCCACCAGCAGAGATTTCCAGACCTCCTACGAGCAGTACTTC.